These 7 T cell receptor beta chains were all obtained from the same sample, sequenced in a study of HIV-infected patients and healthy controls (dated by TCRdb to between 2014 and 2016). Receptor amplification or capture employed 5' RACE. These reads were obtained on an Illumina MiSeq. SuperScript III was used to reverse transcribe 500 ng RNA with primers targeting the alpha and beta constant regions. Separate libraries for the alpha and beta chains were generated through chain-specific third strand synthesis that incorporated multiplexing indices. TCRdb itself trimmed the public reads at Q25 with fastp, ran MiXCR and retained productive beta chains. Rows matching on CDR3 protein sequence are summarized as one entry with the most common DNA and genes. The sample contains 15,000 to 19,000 distinct CDR3 sequences, 5.5% to 8% of them found a single time. Approximately 8% of the sample is held by the ten biggest clonotypes.

Whole blood was used without fractionating the cells, so the repertoire represented all peripheral T cells without sorting. The material sequenced was blood. Receptors originate from an adult in good health.

This clonotype was seen many times. The chain is built from TRBV6-2 or TRBV6-3 and TRBJ2-1; 7 nucleotides match TRBD2. J lost 4 bases, V lost 5 bases, and 5 bases had no gene match. Germline CDR1 reads MNHEY; CDR2 reads SVGEGT. The CDR3 totals 14 residues. CDR3 DNA: TGTGCCAGCAGTATGAGCGGGGATTACAATGAGCAGTTCTTC. Its protein is CASSMSGDYNEQFF.

This clonotype was observed at least ten times. The chain has TRBV7-2 and TRBJ2-3; 9 bases match TRBD2. V trimming: 5 bases; J trimming: 2 bases; junction bases outside the gene matches: 11. The CDR3 totals 17 residues. From germline, CDR1 is SGHTA and CDR2 FQGNSA. CDR3 coding DNA: TGTGCCAGCAGCGCCCTGACTAGCGGACGACTCACAGATACGCAGTATTTT. Translating it yields CASSALTSGRLTDTQYF.

This clonotype was recorded at least ten times. The chain joins TRBV6-1 to TRBJ1-1; D is unresolved. V gave up 3 bases and J gave up 4 bases, with 12 bases separating them. The CDR3 sequence is 14 residues long. Germline V gene sequence: CDR1 MNHNS, CDR2 SASEGT. The CDR3 region has the DNA TGTGCCAGCAGTGAGGACCCATCGGGCACTGAAGCTTTCTTT. Translating it yields CASSEDPSGTEAFF.

This clonotype came up many times. This chain joins TRBV3-1 and TRBJ2-1; TRBD1 is a possible D gene (6 bases). V gave up 5 bases and J gave up 7 bases, with 12 bases separating them. The germline V gene has CDR1 LGHDT and CDR2 YNNKEL (reference sequence). CDR3 size: 13 residues. The DNA of the CDR3 is TGTGCCAGCAGCACAGGGTCCGGGAATGAGCAGTTCTTC. Its protein is CASSTGSGNEQFF.

This clonotype was found many times. The V and J genes are TRBV28 and TRBJ1-2, with unresolved D. The CDR3 loop spans 15 amino acids. Germline CDR1 is MDHEN and CDR2 is SYDVKM. Trimming left V 3 bases short and J 1 base short, with 12 bases between. The CDR3 DNA follows: TGTGCCAGCAGTTTCCGGTTTCAGGTTAACTATGGCTACACCTTC. Amino acid sequence: CASSFRFQVNYGYTF.

This clonotype came up many times. V and J are TRBV4-1 and TRBJ2-2, with D possibly being TRBD2 (6 bases). CDR3 length: 15 residues. From germline, CDR1 is MGHRA and CDR2 YSYEKL. V dropped 4 bases and J dropped 5 bases, with 14 bases sitting between them. The CDR3 spells CASSLLGLLTGELFF. CDR3 DNA sequence: TGCGCCAGCAGCCTTCTCGGACTATTAACCGGGGAGCTGTTTTTT.

In this sample, this clonotype is medium-sized. DNA of the CDR3: TGCGCCAGCAGCCCAGGGACAGAATACAATGAGCAGTTCTTC. Translated: CASSPGTEYNEQFF. The chain links TRBV5-1 to TRBJ2-1, with 7 nucleotides matching TRBD1. Per germline, CDR1 SGHRS and CDR2 YFSETQ. V was clipped by 4 bases and J by 4 bases; unmatched bases: 5. This CDR3 is 14 amino acids long.